Given below is one T cell receptor (beta chain) in context. Its target is unknown. Patients were ruled out by autoimmune disease history or systemic immunosuppression. The data derive from a study of OX40 agonist ivuxolimab in advanced cancers. About the study: Among those enrolled, mean age was about 60 years (range about 20 to 79) and about 79% were male. Findings and caveats of the study: CD4+ T cells averaged fewer expanded clones than CD8+ T cells. Among some nonresponders, normalized T-cell clonal expansion was also low.

CDR1 and CDR2 (germline): MNHEY, SMNVEV (reference sequence). Losses at the gene ends were 5 bases for V and 4 bases for J; bases not matched to a gene: 11. This CDR3 comprises 15 residues. Measured with immunoSEQ multiplex PCR; TCRdb has only the in-frame clones, and not every one. The sample consists of over 75,000 clones, approximately 94% of them appearing once. The V gene is TRBV27, the J gene TRBJ2-7; 7 bases are shared with TRBD1. The source was CD4+ or CD8+ T cells sorted from blood, collected in a trial of the OX40 agonist ivuxolimab. The receptor was isolated from an adult with an advanced solid tumor such as melanoma, head and neck, liver or kidney cancer. CDR3 loop: CASSHSDRVFYEQYF. CDR3 bases: TGTGCCAGCAGTCACTCCGACAGGGTTTTTTACGAGCAGTACTTC.